The 6 T cell receptor beta chains below come from one sample, sequenced in a study of shared clonotypes between healthy human individuals. Libraries were prepared by immunoSEQ multiplex PCR; TCRdb keeps only in-frame clonotypes and omits some of them. The sample includes a few million clones, 90% to 95% of them seen just once. The sample was naive CD4+ T cells sorted from blood. Subset of the sample: CD45RA+ positively selected. Receptor source: a man aged 18 to 35 in good health.

The rearrangement joins TRBV30 to TRBJ1-5; no clear D gene. The CDR3 has 14 residues. Trimming shortened V by 0 bases and J by 1 base, and 7 bases separated the two germline ends. Germline CDR1 reads GTSNPN; CDR2 reads SVGIG (reference sequence). This CDR3 is CAWSVSWSNQPQHF. CDR3 sequence (DNA): TGTGCCTGGAGTGTCTCATGGAGCAATCAGCCCCAGCATTTT.

The chain joins TRBV7-9 to TRBJ2-5; D is possibly TRBD2 (8 bases). In germline, CDR1 is SEHNR, CDR2 FQNEAQ (reference sequence). There are 15 residues in the CDR3. Trimming cost V 5 bases and J 2 bases, with 15 bases left between them. The CDR3 bases are TGTGCCAGCAGCCCCCGGGGGGGACAGCAAGAGACCCAGTACTTC. Its translation: CASSPRGGQQETQYF.

The J gene is TRBJ1-5, the V gene TRBV5-1, with no clear D. Germline V gene sequence: CDR1 SGHRS, CDR2 YFSETQ. Trimming took off 9 bases at V and 0 bases at J, with 10 bases between the two ends. The CDR3 consists of 13 residues. This chain's CDR3 is CAMSVYSNQPQHF. In nucleotides, the CDR3 is TGCGCCATGTCAGTTTATAGCAATCAGCCCCAGCATTTT.

In this sample, this clone turned up once. The chain employs TRBV10-3 and TRBJ1-1; no firm D call. The CDR3 is made up of 11 amino acids. V was shortened by 6 bases and J by 1 base, with 3 bases between the two germline ends. Looked up from germline, CDR1 is ENHRY and CDR2 is SYGVKD. CDR3 nucleotides: TGTGCCATCAGCGCGAACACTGAAGCTTTCTTT. Its protein is CAISANTEAFF.

This sequence joins TRBV7-2 and TRBJ2-5; D possibly corresponds to TRBD1 (6 bases). Per germline, CDR1 SGHTA and CDR2 FQGNSA. The ends were cut back, 4 bases at V and 2 bases at J, with 14 bases in the middle. CDR3 size: 15 residues. The CDR3 protein is CASSSGVLVQETQYF. CDR3 nucleotide sequence: TGTGCCAGCAGCTCAGGGGTTCTGGTACAAGAGACCCAGTACTTC.

The V gene is TRBV2, the J gene TRBJ2-3; the D is unclear. The CDR3 is 14 residues long. In germline, CDR1 is SNHLY, CDR2 FYNNEI. Trimming took off 6 bases at V and 6 bases at J, with 16 bases between the two ends. CDR3 sequence: CASSGTEYRDTQYF. The CDR3 DNA sequence: TGTGCCAGCAGCGGCACAGAGTATCGTGATACGCAGTATTTT.